This TCR beta chain stems from a study of glioma-infiltrating T cells. V lost 3 bases and J lost 7, with 13 bases in between. CDR3 length: 14 amino acids. CDR1 is MDHEN and CDR2 is SYDVKM in the germline V gene. TCR alpha and beta CDR3 regions were amplified from RNA using iRepertoire nested multiplex PCR. Input was roughly 85-450 ng of tissue mRNA or PBMC total RNA. Each CDR3 protein gets one entry after TCRdb re-called the multiplex PCR reads with MiXCR. The sample consists of some 190,000 distinct CDR3 sequences, 30% to 40% of them appearing once. General study findings and limits: Tissue and blood shared very few CDR3 sequences.

This clonotype was recorded many times. The antigen is undetermined. The chain carries TRBV28 and TRBJ2-1, with TRBD1 as a possible D gene (6 bases). The sample comprised glioma tissue, nonneoplastic brain tissue, or PBMCs (not recorded which). The sequence derives from a human donor with low-grade glioma or glioblastoma, undergoing nonglioma brain surgery, or in good health (not recorded which). The CDR3 region is CASSLPRQVNEQFF. In nucleotides, the CDR3 is TGTGCCAGCAGTTTGCCCCGACAGGTGAATGAGCAGTTCTTC.